The 5 T cell receptor beta chains in this list originate from one sample, sequenced in a study of blood T cell repertoires in COVID-19. The table came from immunoSEQ multiplex PCR; TCRdb's copy has only in-frame clones and leaves some out. The top ten hold around 9.6% of the sample, which has about 140,000 clones, roughly 82% seen once. Source material: peripheral blood. The receptors shown here come from a man in his 60s with active or convalescent COVID-19.

This chain connects TRBV18 to TRBJ2-7, with D uncertain. The germline CDR1 and CDR2 sequences are KGHSH and LQKENI. The length of the CDR3 is 13 residues. Trimming cost V 2 bases and J 3 bases, with 8 bases left between them. In DNA form, the CDR3 reads TGTGCCAGCTCACCATTCTCAGGCTACGAGCAGTACGTC. This codes for CASSPFSGYEQYV.

J is TRBJ1-3 and V is TRBV6-2 or TRBV6-3; possible D gene TRBD1, 5 bases. This CDR3 has 14 amino acids. Trimming cost V 5 bases and J 0 bases, with 8 bases left between them. Looked up from germline, CDR1 is MNHEY and CDR2 is SVGEGT. The CDR3 region has the DNA TGTGCCAGCAGTACAGGATCCTCTGGAAACACCATATATTTT. The encoded protein is CASSTGSSGNTIYF.

In nucleotides, the CDR3 is TGTGCCAGCAGGGGACAGGGAGGCGGCTACACCTTC. Protein sequence: CASRGQGGGYTF. This chain links TRBV12-3 or TRBV12-4 with TRBJ1-2; 9 bases align to TRBD1. The junction had 4 bases not matched to a gene; V was cut back by 6 bases and J by 8 bases. The CDR3 covers 12 residues.

V gene TRBV5-1 combines with J gene TRBJ2-3; 9 bases fit TRBD2. This CDR3 spans 16 amino acids. Looked up from germline, CDR1 is SGHRS and CDR2 is YFSETQ. V was pared by 5 bases and J by 5 bases, with 12 bases of the junction left unmatched. The CDR3 region has the DNA TGCGCCAGCAGTGCGGGAGGGGGACGCCCGGAAGATACGCAGTATTTT. It codes for CASSAGGGRPEDTQYF.

This clone has just a few counts. V is TRBV7-9 and J is TRBJ2-1; 9 nucleotides agree with TRBD2. The CDR3 sequence is 17 residues long. V gave up 1 base and J gave up 2 bases; unmatched junction bases: 6. Germline-derived CDR1 and CDR2 are SEHNR and FQNEAQ (reference sequence). The CDR3 DNA reads TGTGCCAGCAGCTTAGAAGAGAGCGGGAGGACCTACAATGAGCAGTTCTTC. Protein: CASSLEESGRTYNEQFF.